The clone carrying this TCR beta chain was picked up a small number of times. The antigen is unknown. These data come from a study of T-cell memory formation after mild COVID-19. Study-wide background: TCR clusters largely stayed donor specific. Study-level results: Whether second-wave clones peaking at day 37 were SARS-CoV-2 specific went unconfirmed.

The ends were cut back, 6 bases at V and 2 bases at J, with 6 bases in the middle. Germline V gives CDR1 MNHEY, CDR2 SMNVEV (reference sequence). The CDR3 spans 12 residues. MiXCR was run by TCRdb on the 5' RACE reads, yielding one entry per CDR3 protein. The table shows around 35,000 distinct CDR3 sequences, with 7% to 9.5% occurring only once. The V and J genes are TRBV27 and TRBJ2-3; D could derive from TRBD1 or TRBD2 (5 bases each). The receptor comes from a man aged 18 to 30 who had mild COVID-19 (a few samples of this study predate the infection). Cell type and time point are not known. The sample consisted of PBMCs or a T cell subset sorted from them (not recorded which). The CDR3 DNA follows: TGTGCCAGCAGGGGGGTCACAGATACGCAGTATTTT. Protein: CASRGVTDTQYF.